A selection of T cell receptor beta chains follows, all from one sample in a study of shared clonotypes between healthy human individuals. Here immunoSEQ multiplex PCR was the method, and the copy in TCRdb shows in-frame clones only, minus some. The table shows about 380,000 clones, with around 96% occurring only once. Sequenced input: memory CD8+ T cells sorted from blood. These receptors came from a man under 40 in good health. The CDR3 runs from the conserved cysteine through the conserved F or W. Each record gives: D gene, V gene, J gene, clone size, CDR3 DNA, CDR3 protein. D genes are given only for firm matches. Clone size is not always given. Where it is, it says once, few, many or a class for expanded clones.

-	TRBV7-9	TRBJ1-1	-	TGTGCCAGCAGCTTAGAGGTAGGGTCGGCTTTCTTT	CASSLEVGSAFF
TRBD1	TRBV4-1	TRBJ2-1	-	TGCGCCAGCAGCTTCGACAGGGGCAATGAGCAGTTCTTC	CASSFDRGNEQFF
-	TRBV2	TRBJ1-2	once	TGTGCCAGCGTTATTCCCAGTGACAGCCCCGGGAGCTACACCTTC	CASVIPSDSPGSYTF
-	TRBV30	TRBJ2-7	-	TGTGCCTGGAGTGGTACCCTACATCCCTACGAGCAGTACTTC	CAWSGTLHPYEQYF
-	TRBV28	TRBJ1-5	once	TGTGCCAGCACCCCGAATGGGAGGGAGCCCCAGCATTTT	CASTPNGREPQHF
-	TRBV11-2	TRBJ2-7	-	TGTGCCAGCAGCTCCCCCCGGAGAGGAATTTTAGAGCAGTACTTC	CASSSPRRGILEQYF
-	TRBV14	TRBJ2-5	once	TGTGCCAGCAGCCAAGGCGCAACCCAGTACTTC	CASSQGATQYF
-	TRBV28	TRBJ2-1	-	TGTGCCAGCAGTTTGAGTCTGGGCGGGAATGAGCAGTTCTTC	CASSLSLGGNEQFF
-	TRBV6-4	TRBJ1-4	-	TGTGCCAGCAGGACAGCAACTAATGAAAAACTGTTTTTT	CASRTATNEKLFF
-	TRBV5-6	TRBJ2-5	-	TGTGCCAGCAGTACGGACGGGATAGAGACCCAGTACTTC	CASSTDGIETQYF
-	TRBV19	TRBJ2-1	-	TGTGCCAGTAGTACCGGACTTAACAATGAGCAGTTCTTC	CASSTGLNNEQFF
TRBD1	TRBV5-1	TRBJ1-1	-	TGCGCCAGCAGCCCCAGGGGGGGGCCCATCGGGAGAACTGAAGCTTTCTTT	CASSPRGGPIGRTEAFF
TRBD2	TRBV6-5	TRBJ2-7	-	TGTGCCAGCAGTTACCGAGGACTAGCGGGAGTCGAGCAGTACTTC	CASSYRGLAGVEQYF
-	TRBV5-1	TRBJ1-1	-	TGCGCCAGCAGCTTGGACGGGGGGCAGGCCACTGAAGCTTTCTTT	CASSLDGGQATEAFF
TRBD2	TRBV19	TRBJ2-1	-	TGTGCCAGTAGTATCCGCAGCGGGAAGGTCACCGATGAGCAGTTCTTC	CASSIRSGKVTDEQFF
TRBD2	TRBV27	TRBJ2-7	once	TGTGCCAGCAGTTTTCGCGGGGGGTACGAGCAGTACTTC	CASSFRGGYEQYF
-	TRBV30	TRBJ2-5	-	TGTGCCTGGATCGGAGGACTCCAAGAGACCCAGTACTTC	CAWIGGLQETQYF
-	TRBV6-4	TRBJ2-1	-	TGTGCCAGCAGTCCCGGGACACCCCCCTACAATGAGCAGTTCTTC	CASSPGTPPYNEQFF
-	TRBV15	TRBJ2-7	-	TGTGCCACCAGCAGAGATGCGGGAAAGCAGTACGAGCAGTACTTC	CATSRDAGKQYEQYF
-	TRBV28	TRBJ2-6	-	TGTGCCAGCAGTTTGCCAGCCGGGGCCAACGTCCTGACTTTC	CASSLPAGANVLTF
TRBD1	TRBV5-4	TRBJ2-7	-	TGTGCCAGCAGTACAGGGGGTTCCTACGAGCAGTACTTC	CASSTGGSYEQYF
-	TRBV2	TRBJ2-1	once	TGTGCCAGCAGGCTTGAGGGGGGGCCCTTCTACAATGAGCAGTTCTTC	CASRLEGGPFYNEQFF
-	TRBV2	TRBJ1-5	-	TGTGCCAGCAGGGAGGGCCCAGGGGGCAATCAGCCCCAGCATTTT	CASREGPGGNQPQHF
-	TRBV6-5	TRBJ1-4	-	TGTGCCAGCAGTTACTCCGGGAATGAAAAACTGTTTTTT	CASSYSGNEKLFF
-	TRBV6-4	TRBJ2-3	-	TGTGCCAGCAGTCCGGGACTTACAACAGATACGCAGTATTTT	CASSPGLTTDTQYF
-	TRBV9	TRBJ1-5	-	TGTGCCAGCAGCGTAGGTGGAGAGGGGCAGCCCCAGCATTTT	CASSVGGEGQPQHF
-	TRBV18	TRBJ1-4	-	TGTGCCAGCTCACCACCCCGGCTCCAGACTAATGAAAAACTGTTTTTT	CASSPPRLQTNEKLFF
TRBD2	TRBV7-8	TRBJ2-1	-	TGTGCCAGCAGCAGCTTAGGGGCGGGAGGGCCACGTGAGCAGTTCTTC	CASSSLGAGGPREQFF
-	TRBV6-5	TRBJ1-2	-	TGTGCCAGCAGACCCCCGGACAGATTGCGTGGCTACACCTTC	CASRPPDRLRGYTF
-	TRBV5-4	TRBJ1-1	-	TGTGCCAGCAGCTTACGGGGGTTAAACACTGAAGCTTTCTTT	CASSLRGLNTEAFF
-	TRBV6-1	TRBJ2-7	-	TGTGCCAGCAGTGGGGACACCTACGAGCAGTACTTC	CASSGDTYEQYF
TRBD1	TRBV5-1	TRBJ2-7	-	TGCGCCAGCCCGACAGGGGGCTCCTACGAGCAGTACTTC	CASPTGGSYEQYF
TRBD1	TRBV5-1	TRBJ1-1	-	TGCGCCAGCAGCTTGTTAGGCCCTCGGACAGGCTCGAACACTGAAGCTTTCTTT	CASSLLGPRTGSNTEAFF
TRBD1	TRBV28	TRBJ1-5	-	TGTGCCAGCAGTTCCAGGTGGCAGGGGGGCAATCAGCCCCAGCATTTT	CASSSRWQGGNQPQHF
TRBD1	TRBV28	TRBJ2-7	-	TGTGCCAGCAGGGGGGACAGGGTCTACGAGCAGTACTTC	CASRGDRVYEQYF
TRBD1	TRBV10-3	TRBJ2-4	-	TGTGCCATCAGTGAGTCGATGTCTCGGGACAGGGTCAAAAACATTCAGTACTTC	CAISESMSRDRVKNIQYF
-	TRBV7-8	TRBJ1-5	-	TGTGCCAGCAGCTCCACAAGGACCAGGGACTATAATCAGCCCCAGCATTTT	CASSSTRTRDYNQPQHF
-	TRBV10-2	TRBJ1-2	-	TGCGCCAGCAGCCGAGACAGAAACTATGGCTACACCTTC	CASSRDRNYGYTF
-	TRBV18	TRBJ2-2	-	TGTGCCAGCTCACCACTGGGCCAGGAGAACACCGGGGAGCTGTTTTTT	CASSPLGQENTGELFF
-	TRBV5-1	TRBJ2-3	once	TGCGCCAGCAGCTTGGGGGCCCCAGATACGCAGTATTTT	CASSLGAPDTQYF
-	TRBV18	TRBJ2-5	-	TGTGCCAGCTCACTAAGCACCAAACTAAAAGAGACCCAGTACTTC	CASSLSTKLKETQYF
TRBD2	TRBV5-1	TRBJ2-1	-	TGCGCCAGCAGCTTAGGCGGGAGGGCCGTGGATGAGCAGTTCTTC	CASSLGGRAVDEQFF
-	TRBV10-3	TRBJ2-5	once	TGTGCCATCAGTGAGCGCGGTCAAGAGACCCAGTACTTC	CAISERGQETQYF
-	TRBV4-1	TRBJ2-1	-	TGCGCCAGCAGCCAGCTAGCGATCTCGTACAATGAGCAGTTCTTC	CASSQLAISYNEQFF
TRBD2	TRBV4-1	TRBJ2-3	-	TGCGCCAGCAGCCAAGATCGGGGGGTCCGCACAGATACGCAGTATTTT	CASSQDRGVRTDTQYF
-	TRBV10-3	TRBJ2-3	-	TGTGCCATCAGCCCGACTACAACCCTCACAGATACGCAGTATTTT	CAISPTTTLTDTQYF
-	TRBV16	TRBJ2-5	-	TGTGCCAGCAGCCAATCTTTGGAGACCCAGTACTTC	CASSQSLETQYF
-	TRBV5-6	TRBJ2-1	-	TGTGCCAGCAGGTATCGCAATGAGCAGTTCTTC	CASRYRNEQFF
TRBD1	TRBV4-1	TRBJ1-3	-	TGCGCCAGCAGCCAATCTCCGGGACAGCCGAGCTCTGGAAACACCATATATTTT	CASSQSPGQPSSGNTIYF
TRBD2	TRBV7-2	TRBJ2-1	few	TGTGCCAGCATCGGGAGGACTAGCGGGAGCCGGAATGAGCAGTTCTTC	CASIGRTSGSRNEQFF
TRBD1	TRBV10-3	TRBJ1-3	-	TGTGCCATCAGGACAGGGACTAACACCATATATTTT	CAIRTGTNTIYF
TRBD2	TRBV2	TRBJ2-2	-	TGTGCCAGCAGCGGAGCGGGAGCGCTCATCGGGGAGCTGTTTTTT	CASSGAGALIGELFF
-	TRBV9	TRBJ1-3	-	TGTGCCAGCAGCGTAGAGGATTCTGGAAACACCATATATTTT	CASSVEDSGNTIYF
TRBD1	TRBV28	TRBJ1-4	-	TGTGCCAGCAGTTTATGGGGACAGAGAGAAAAACTGTTTTTT	CASSLWGQREKLFF
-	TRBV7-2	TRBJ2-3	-	TGTGCCAGCAGCTTGCGCGGGAGCACAGATACGCAGTATTTT	CASSLRGSTDTQYF
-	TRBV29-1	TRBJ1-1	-	TGCAGCGTTGTGAGGGGGAACACTGAAGCTTTCTTT	CSVVRGNTEAFF
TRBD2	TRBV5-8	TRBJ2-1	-	TGTGCCAGCAGCCCCACTAGCGGGAGGGCCCACAATGAGCAGTTCTTC	CASSPTSGRAHNEQFF
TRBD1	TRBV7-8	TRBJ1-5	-	TGTGCCAGCAGCTTAGCCGGGACAGGGTATCAGCCCCAGCATTTT	CASSLAGTGYQPQHF
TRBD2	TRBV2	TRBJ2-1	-	TGTGCCAGCAGTGTGGCTAGCGGGAGGGCCTACAATGAGCAGTTCTTC	CASSVASGRAYNEQFF